The 26 T cell receptor beta chains in this list originate from one sample, sequenced in a study of control samples from healthy donors and cancer patients. The repertoire was sequenced with immunoSEQ multiplex PCR; TCRdb's copy has only in-frame clones and lacks some. Found here are fewer than 200,000 clones, roughly 90% of them singletons; the top ten hold 1.1% to 1.5%. Input material: blood. Receptors were obtained from a woman aged 45-65 years in good health.

The rearrangement links TRBV19 to TRBJ1-4; no firm D call. Trimming pared 4 bases from V and 0 bases from J, leaving 9 bases between. The CDR3 sequence is 15 residues long. Looked up from germline, CDR1 is LNHDA and CDR2 is SQIVND (reference sequence). CDR3 residues: CASSKWRSTNEKLFF. The DNA for the CDR3 is TGTGCCAGTAGTAAGTGGAGGTCAACTAATGAAAAACTGTTTTTT.

The rearrangement joins TRBV19 to TRBJ1-1, with 8 bases identical to TRBD1. J was trimmed by 6 bases and V by 3 bases; bases with no gene match: 3. Looked up from germline, CDR1 is LNHDA and CDR2 is SQIVND (reference sequence). The CDR3 length is 13 residues. The CDR3 DNA sequence: TGTGCCAGTAGTATTGACAGGGGCGCTGAAGCTTTCTTT. It is translated as CASSIDRGAEAFF.

The genes are TRBV19 and TRBJ2-7; D is unresolved. From germline, CDR1 is LNHDA and CDR2 SQIVND (reference sequence). The CDR3 runs 13 residues. Trimming left V 3 bases short and J 6 bases short, with 12 bases between. Here the CDR3 DNA reads TGTGCCAGTAGTATCGAGACTTATGGCGAGCAGTACTTC. Translating gives CASSIETYGEQYF.

Details on this clone: Relative to the germline gene, one junction end is altered; a read error may explain this. The CDR3 DNA is TGTGCTAGCAGCCACAGGGGGGAGACCCAGTACTTC. As protein: CASSHRGETQYF. V is TRBV7-7 and J is TRBJ2-5, with 8 bases aligning to TRBD1. Germline lookup yields CDR1 SSHAT and CDR2 FNYEAQ (reference sequence). The length of the CDR3 is 12 residues.

The rearrangement joins TRBV27 to TRBJ1-6; TRBD1 matches at 8 bases. The CDR3 totals 15 residues. V lost 6 bases and J lost 6; bases outside the gene matches: 7. Germline CDR1 MNHEY, CDR2 SMNVEV (reference sequence). This CDR3 reads CASSRTGWGNSPLHF. DNA for the CDR3: TGTGCCAGCAGCAGGACAGGGTGGGGTAATTCACCCCTCCACTTT.

The V gene is TRBV5-1, the J gene TRBJ2-1, with 16 positions matching TRBD2. CDR3 size: 21 residues. The germline CDR1 and CDR2 sequences are SGHRS and YFSETQ. V gave up 5 bases and J gave up 5 bases; unmatched junction bases: 19. DNA of the CDR3: TGCGCCAGCAGGGCCGAACAGGGAGCGGGACTAGCGGGAGGGCCGGACAATGAGCAGTTCTTC. It yields the protein CASRAEQGAGLAGGPDNEQFF.

The chain carries TRBV6-5 and TRBJ2-3; the match to TRBD1 covers 8 bases. The ends lost 9 bases at V and 5 bases at J; junction bases unmatched: 7. The CDR3 has 13 residues. CDR1 and CDR2 (germline): MNHEY, SVGAGI. The CDR3 DNA sequence: TGTGCCAGTACCAGGGGGCTGAGAGATACGCAGTATTTT. Its translation: CASTRGLRDTQYF.

The table lists this clone with many counts. The chain recombines TRBV1 with TRBJ2-7; the table's D call TRBD2 went unverified against the DNA. TRBV1 is a pseudogene segment. The CDR3 has 17 residues. The CDR3 coding sequence is TGCACCAGCAGCCAGGACCGATATAGCGGGAGTTCCTACGAGCAGTACTTC. Amino acids: CTSSQDRYSGSSYEQYF.

This rearrangement joins TRBV19 to TRBJ2-4, with a tentative D call TRBD1 (5 bases). The V end lost 9 bases, the J end lost 5 bases, and 17 bases lay between the germline ends. Germline loops: CDR1 LNHDA, CDR2 SQIVND (reference sequence). There are 14 residues in the CDR3. CDR3 nucleotide sequence: TGTGCCAGCAAATGGCAGGGAATGGAAAACATTCAGTACTTC. This encodes CASKWQGMENIQYF.

The chain recombines TRBV15 with TRBJ2-5; D may be TRBD2 (5 bases). V lost 3 bases, J lost 4 bases, and 15 bases lay in between. Germline loops: CDR1 LNHNV, CDR2 YYDKDF (reference sequence). The CDR3 covers 15 residues. The CDR3 DNA follows: TGTGCCACCAGCAGGCCCGGTCCCCGGGGAGAGACCCAGTACTTC. This gives the protein CATSRPGPRGETQYF.

This chain connects TRBV4-1 to TRBJ2-3; D remains ambiguous. V was clipped by 0 bases and J by 2 bases, with 15 bases between them. The CDR3 contains 17 residues. Germline assignment: CDR1 MGHRA and CDR2 YSYEKL. In DNA form, the CDR3 reads TGCGCCAGCAGCCAAGATCCTCCGGAGCTATACACAGATACGCAGTATTTT. This gives the protein CASSQDPPELYTDTQYF.

As concerns this clone: Given a much more abundant clone one base away, this may be a read error. The genes are TRBV7-2 and TRBJ1-2; D unresolved. CDR1 is SGHTA, CDR2 FQGNSA, per germline. Trimming took 5 bases from V and 4 from J, leaving 8 bases between them. The CDR3 is made up of 12 amino acids. The CDR3, as DNA: TGTGCCAGCAGCCGTCGGGGCTATGGCTACACCTTC. Translating it yields CASSRRGYGYTF.

This chain joins TRBV24-1 and TRBJ2-7, with unresolved D. CDR3 size: 12 residues. Germline V gives CDR1 KGHDR, CDR2 SFDVKD. Trimming took 2 bases from V and 6 from J, leaving 7 bases between them. The CDR3 DNA is TGTGCCACCAGTGATTGGAAAGGCGAGCAGTACTTC. This gives the protein CATSDWKGEQYF.

The chain uses TRBV9 and TRBJ1-6; D is unclear. Trimming cost V 2 bases and J 7 bases, with 7 bases left between them. CDR3 length: 13 residues. Germline CDR1 reads SGDLS; CDR2 reads YYNGEE. For the CDR3, the DNA is TGTGCCAGCAGCGTTATAGACAATTCACCCCTCCACTTT. The encoded protein is CASSVIDNSPLHF.

The genes are TRBV5-1 and TRBJ1-4; the D gene is possibly TRBD1 (5 bases). The V end lost 8 bases, the J end lost 3 bases, and 8 bases lay between the germline ends. This CDR3 spans 12 amino acids. From germline, CDR1 is SGHRS and CDR2 YFSETQ. The CDR3: CASTGANEKLFF. The CDR3 DNA follows: TGCGCCAGTACGGGGGCTAATGAAAAACTGTTTTTT.

The gene calls are TRBV7-2 and TRBJ2-4; 13 bases fit TRBD2. The CDR3 runs 18 residues. Trimming took 5 bases from V and 0 from J; bases not matched to a gene: 7. Germline lookup yields CDR1 SGHTA and CDR2 FQGNSA. CDR3 in amino acids: CASSPTSGGVLAKNIQYF. The CDR3, as DNA: TGTGCCAGCAGCCCCACTAGCGGGGGGGTTCTAGCCAAAAACATTCAGTACTTC.

This chain links TRBV10-3 with TRBJ1-1; D is unresolved. The CDR3 covers 13 residues. V lost 5 bases and J 1 base, leaving 8 bases between the germline ends. Germline CDR1 ENHRY, CDR2 SYGVKD. CDR3 DNA: TGTGCCATCAGTCCAACACAGAACACTGAAGCTTTCTTT. Its translation: CAISPTQNTEAFF.

The sample holds one count of this clone. The chain recombines TRBV6-6 with TRBJ2-1; TRBD2 agrees at 8 bases. V was clipped by 8 bases and J by 0 bases; unmatched bases: 6. Per germline, CDR1 MNHNY and CDR2 SVGAGI (reference sequence). The CDR3 covers 15 residues. CDR3 residues: CASLPSGLSYNEQFF. The CDR3 DNA is TGTGCCAGCCTTCCTAGCGGGCTCTCCTACAATGAGCAGTTCTTC.

The chain couples TRBV5-4 to TRBJ1-2, with D unresolved. CDR1 and CDR2 from the germline V gene are SGHNT and YYREEE (reference sequence). Trimming removed 3 bases at V and 5 bases at J, with 14 bases between. This CDR3 contains 14 residues. The CDR3 DNA reads as TGTGCCAGCAGCTCGAGCCTACTAGGGTATGGCTACACCTTC. Protein: CASSSSLLGYGYTF.

This clone has a handful of counts. The chain combines TRBV6-5 with TRBJ1-5; 8 nucleotides line up with TRBD1. V lost 8 bases and J lost 7; bases outside the gene matches: 7. Germline CDR1 is MNHEY and CDR2 is SVGAGI. The CDR3 spans 13 residues. Written as DNA, the CDR3 is TGTGCCAGCGGTCAGGGGGCACGGCAGCCCCAGCATTTT. Translating it yields CASGQGARQPQHF.

The chain links TRBV27 to TRBJ2-1, with 11 bases lining up with TRBD1. This CDR3 has 16 amino acids. Germline assignment: CDR1 MNHEY and CDR2 SMNVEV (reference sequence). The V and J ends lost 6 bases and 5 bases, in that order; junction bases with no gene match: 9. CDR3 amino acids: CASREWTGGANNEQFF. As DNA, the CDR3 is TGTGCCAGCAGAGAGTGGACAGGGGGCGCCAACAATGAGCAGTTCTTC.

The rearrangement uses TRBV10-3 and TRBJ2-7; D is perhaps TRBD1 (5 bases). This CDR3 region has 13 residues. The V gene lost 2 bases and the J gene lost 1 base, with 6 bases spanning the gap. CDR1 is ENHRY, CDR2 SYGVKD, per germline. CDR3 region: CAISEDRSYEQYF. CDR3 sequence (DNA): TGTGCCATCAGTGAGGACAGATCCTACGAGCAGTACTTC.

The chain employs TRBV5-4 and TRBJ2-5; D uncertain. Between the trimmed V and J ends, which lost 0 bases and 5 bases, there was a span of 8 bases. Germline V lookup: CDR1 SGHNT, CDR2 YYREEE (reference sequence). CDR3 length: 13 amino acids. The chain's CDR3 is CASSLDSRETQYF. CDR3 bases: TGTGCCAGCAGCTTGGACTCCCGTGAGACCCAGTACTTC.

This sequence joins TRBV28 and TRBJ1-3, with D unresolved. V was trimmed by 8 bases and J by 3 bases, leaving 14 bases between them. Germline V lookup: CDR1 MDHEN, CDR2 SYDVKM. The CDR3 covers 14 residues. The CDR3 DNA reads TGTGCCAGCCTAACATTAGCGTATGGAAACACCATATATTTT. Amino acid sequence: CASLTLAYGNTIYF.

This clone has just one count. The J gene is TRBJ2-3, the V gene TRBV7-2; 7 bases match TRBD1. Germline V lookup: CDR1 SGHTA, CDR2 FQGNSA. CDR3 length: 16 amino acids. Trimming took 2 bases from V and 6 from J; bases not matched to a gene: 11. The CDR3 DNA follows: TGTGCCAGCAGCTTAAGGACAGGTTCCTCGTGGGATACGCAGTATTTT. As protein: CASSLRTGSSWDTQYF.

This rearrangement joins TRBV7-2 to TRBJ2-7, with D maybe TRBD1 (6 bases). V was shortened by 5 bases and J by 4 bases, with 18 bases between the two germline ends. Germline V lookup: CDR1 SGHTA, CDR2 FQGNSA. The CDR3 totals 15 residues. CDR3 nucleotides: TGTGCCAGCAGCATGCCCAGGGGTTGGATGTACGAGCAGTACTTC. It yields the protein CASSMPRGWMYEQYF. The variable domain in full, completed from reference TRBV7-2 and TRBJ2-7, reads GAGVSQSPSNKVTEKGKDVELRCDPISGHTALYWYRQSLGQGLEFLIYFQGNSAPDKSGLPSDRFSAERTGGSVSTLTIQRTQQEDSAVYLCASSMPRGWMYEQYFGPGTRLTVT.